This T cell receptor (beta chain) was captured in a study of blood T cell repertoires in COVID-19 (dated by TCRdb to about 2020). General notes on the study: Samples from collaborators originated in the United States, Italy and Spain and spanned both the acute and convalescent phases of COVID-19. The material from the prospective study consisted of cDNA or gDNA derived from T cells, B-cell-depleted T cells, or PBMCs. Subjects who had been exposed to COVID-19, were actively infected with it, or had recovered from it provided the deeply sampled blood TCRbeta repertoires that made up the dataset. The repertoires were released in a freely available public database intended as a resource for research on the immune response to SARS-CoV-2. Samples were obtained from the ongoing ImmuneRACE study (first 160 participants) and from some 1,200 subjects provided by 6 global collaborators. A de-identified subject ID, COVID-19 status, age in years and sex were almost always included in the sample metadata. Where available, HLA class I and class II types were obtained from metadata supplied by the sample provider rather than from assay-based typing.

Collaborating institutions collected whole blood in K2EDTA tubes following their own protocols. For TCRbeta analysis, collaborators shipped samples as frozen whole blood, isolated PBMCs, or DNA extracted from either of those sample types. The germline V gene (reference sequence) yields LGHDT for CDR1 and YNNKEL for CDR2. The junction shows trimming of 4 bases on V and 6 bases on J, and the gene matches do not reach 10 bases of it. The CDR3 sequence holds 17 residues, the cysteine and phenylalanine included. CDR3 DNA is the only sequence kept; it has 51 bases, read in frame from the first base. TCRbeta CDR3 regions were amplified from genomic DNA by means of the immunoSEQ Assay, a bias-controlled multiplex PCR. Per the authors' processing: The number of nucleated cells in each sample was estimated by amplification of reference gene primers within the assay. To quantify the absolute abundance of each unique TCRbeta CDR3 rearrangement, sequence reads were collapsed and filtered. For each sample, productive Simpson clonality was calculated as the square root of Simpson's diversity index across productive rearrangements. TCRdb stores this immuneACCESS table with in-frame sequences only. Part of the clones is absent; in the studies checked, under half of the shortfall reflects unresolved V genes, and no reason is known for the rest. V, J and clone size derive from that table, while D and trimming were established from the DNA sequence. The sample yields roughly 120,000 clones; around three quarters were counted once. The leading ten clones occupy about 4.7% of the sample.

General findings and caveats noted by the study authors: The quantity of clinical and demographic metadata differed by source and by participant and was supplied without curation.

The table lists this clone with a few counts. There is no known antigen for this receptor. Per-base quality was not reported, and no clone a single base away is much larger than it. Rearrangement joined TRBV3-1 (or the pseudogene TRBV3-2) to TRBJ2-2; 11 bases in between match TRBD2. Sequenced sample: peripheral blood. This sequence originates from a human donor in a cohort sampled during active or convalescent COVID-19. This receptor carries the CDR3 CASSLGLAARSAGELFF. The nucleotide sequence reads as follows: TGTGCCAGCAGCCTGGGACTAGCGGCCAGATCGGCCGGGGAGCTGTTTTTT.